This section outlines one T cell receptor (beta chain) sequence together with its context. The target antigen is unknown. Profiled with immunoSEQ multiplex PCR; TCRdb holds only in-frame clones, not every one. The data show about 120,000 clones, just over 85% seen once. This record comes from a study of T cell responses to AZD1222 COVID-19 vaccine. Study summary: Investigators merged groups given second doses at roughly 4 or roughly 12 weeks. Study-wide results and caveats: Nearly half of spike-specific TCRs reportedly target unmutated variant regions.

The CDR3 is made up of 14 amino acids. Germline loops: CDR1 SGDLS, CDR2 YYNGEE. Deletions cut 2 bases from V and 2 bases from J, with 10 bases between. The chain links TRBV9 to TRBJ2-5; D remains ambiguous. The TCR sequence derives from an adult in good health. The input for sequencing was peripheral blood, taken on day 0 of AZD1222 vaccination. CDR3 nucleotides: TGTGCCAGCAGCGTCGGGCAAGCTCAAGAGACCCAGTACTTC. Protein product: CASSVGQAQETQYF.